This paragraph covers one TCR beta chain sequence. An end of the junction does not agree with germline; a read error may underlie this. Germline CDR1 reads MNHNY; CDR2 reads SVGAGI (reference sequence). The CDR3 loop spans 17 amino acids. This sample is part of a study of tumor-infiltrating lymphocytes in primary liver carcinoma. Production of TCR beta cDNA used around 0.45 ug total RNA together with a constant-region primer. Employing slightly modified ARM-PCR, three nested multiplex PCR rounds were run, and these gave rise to the TCR beta libraries. Investigators reported that the first two PCR rounds, at 9 to 11 cycles each, used TRBV1-TRBV30 forward primers with a C-beta reverse primer. TCRdb processed the multiplex PCR reads anew with MiXCR; each CDR3 protein has one entry. The repertoire holds more than 45,000 distinct CDR3 sequences, with roughly 77% as singletons. Co-extraction of both nucleic acids (RNA and DNA) used roughly 18-34 mg of unsorted bulk tissue.

V gene TRBV6-6 combines with J gene TRBJ2-5; the match to TRBD1 covers 7 bases. The sequence was collected from a middle-aged man with primary liver carcinoma and hepatitis B virus infection. What was sequenced was liver tumor tissue from sampling region 3. The subset denotes: tumor region T3, left-lateral pole. Written as DNA, the CDR3 is TGTGCCAACAGTCACGCATACCGGGACAGCGACCAAGAGACCCAGTACTTC. Translation gives CANSHAYRDSDQETQYF.